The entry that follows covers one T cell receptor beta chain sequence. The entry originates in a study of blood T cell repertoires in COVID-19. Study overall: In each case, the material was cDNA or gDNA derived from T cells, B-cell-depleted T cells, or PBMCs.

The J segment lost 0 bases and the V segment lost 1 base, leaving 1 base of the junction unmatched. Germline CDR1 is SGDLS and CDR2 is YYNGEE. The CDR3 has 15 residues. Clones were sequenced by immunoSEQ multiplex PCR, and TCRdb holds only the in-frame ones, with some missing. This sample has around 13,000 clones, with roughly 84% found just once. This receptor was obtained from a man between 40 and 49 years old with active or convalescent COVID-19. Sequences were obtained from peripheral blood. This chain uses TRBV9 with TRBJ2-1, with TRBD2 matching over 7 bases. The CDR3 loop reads CASSVRLASYNEQFF. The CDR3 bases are TGTGCCAGCAGCGTACGACTAGCCTCCTACAATGAGCAGTTCTTC. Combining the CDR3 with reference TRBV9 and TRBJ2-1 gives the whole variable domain DSGVTQTPKHLITATGQRVTLRCSPRSGDLSVYWYQQSLDQGLQFLIQYYNGEERAKGNILERFSAQQFPDLHSELNLSSLELGDSALYFCASSVRLASYNEQFFGPGTRLTVL.